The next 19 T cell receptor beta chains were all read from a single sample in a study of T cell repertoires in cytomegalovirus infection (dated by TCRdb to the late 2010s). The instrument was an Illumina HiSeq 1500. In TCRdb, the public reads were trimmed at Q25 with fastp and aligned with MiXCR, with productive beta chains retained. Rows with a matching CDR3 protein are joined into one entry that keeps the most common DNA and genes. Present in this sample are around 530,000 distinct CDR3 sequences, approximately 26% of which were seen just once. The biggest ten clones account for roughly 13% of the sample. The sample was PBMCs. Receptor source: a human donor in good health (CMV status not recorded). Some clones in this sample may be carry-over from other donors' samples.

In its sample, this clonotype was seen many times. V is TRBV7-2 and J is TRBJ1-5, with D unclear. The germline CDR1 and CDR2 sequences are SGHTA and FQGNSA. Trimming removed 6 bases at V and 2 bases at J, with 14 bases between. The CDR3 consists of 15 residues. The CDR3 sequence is CASREVAGGNQPQHF. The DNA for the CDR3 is TGTGCCAGCAGGGAGGTCGCTGGGGGCAATCAGCCCCAGCATTTT.

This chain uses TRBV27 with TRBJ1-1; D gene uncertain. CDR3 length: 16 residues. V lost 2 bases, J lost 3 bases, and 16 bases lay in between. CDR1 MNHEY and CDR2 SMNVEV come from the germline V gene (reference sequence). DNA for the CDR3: TGTGCCAGCAGTTTACAGGTATCCCTCAAAGACACTGAAGCTTTCTTT. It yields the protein CASSLQVSLKDTEAFF.

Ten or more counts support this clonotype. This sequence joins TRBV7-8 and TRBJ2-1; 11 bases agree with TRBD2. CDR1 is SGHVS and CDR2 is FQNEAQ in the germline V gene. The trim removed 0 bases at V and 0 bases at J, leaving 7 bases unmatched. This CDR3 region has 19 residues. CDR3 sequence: CASSLALSGGDFSYNEQFF. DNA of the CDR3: TGTGCCAGCAGCTTAGCCCTTAGCGGGGGGGATTTCTCCTACAATGAGCAGTTCTTC.

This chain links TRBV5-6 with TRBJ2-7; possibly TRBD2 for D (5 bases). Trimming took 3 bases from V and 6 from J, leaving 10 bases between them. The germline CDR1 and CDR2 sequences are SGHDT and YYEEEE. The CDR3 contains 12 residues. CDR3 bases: TGTGCCAGCAGCTCAGGACTCAGCGAGCAGTACTTC. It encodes CASSSGLSEQYF. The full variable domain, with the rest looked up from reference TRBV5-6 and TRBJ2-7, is DAGVTQSPTHLIKTRGQQVTLRCSPKSGHDTVSWYQQALGQGPQFIFQYYEEEERQRGNFPDRFSGHQFPNYSSELNVNALLLGDSALYLCASSSGLSEQYFGPGTRLTVT.

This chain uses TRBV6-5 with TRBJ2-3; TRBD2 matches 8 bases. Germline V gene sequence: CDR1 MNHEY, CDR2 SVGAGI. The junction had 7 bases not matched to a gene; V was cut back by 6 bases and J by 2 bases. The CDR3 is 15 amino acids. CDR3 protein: CASRLLADTTDTQYF. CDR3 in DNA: TGTGCCAGCAGATTACTAGCGGATACCACAGATACGCAGTATTTT.

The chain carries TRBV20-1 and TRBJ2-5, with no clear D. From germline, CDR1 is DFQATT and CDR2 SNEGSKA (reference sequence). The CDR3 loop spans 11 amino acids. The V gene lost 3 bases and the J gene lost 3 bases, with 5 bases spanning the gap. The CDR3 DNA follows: TGCAGTGCTAGCGAGAAAGAGACCCAGTACTTC. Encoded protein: CSASEKETQYF.

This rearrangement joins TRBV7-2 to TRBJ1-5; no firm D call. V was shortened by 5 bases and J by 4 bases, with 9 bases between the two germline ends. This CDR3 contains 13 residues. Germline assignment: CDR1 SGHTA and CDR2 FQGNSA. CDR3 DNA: TGTGCCAGCAGCCCATATGTAAATCAGCCCCAGCATTTT. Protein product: CASSPYVNQPQHF.

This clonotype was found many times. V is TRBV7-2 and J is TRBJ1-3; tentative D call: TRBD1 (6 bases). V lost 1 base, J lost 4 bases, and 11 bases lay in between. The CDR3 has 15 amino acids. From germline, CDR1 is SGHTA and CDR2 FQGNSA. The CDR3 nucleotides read TGTGCCAGCAGCTTAGACACAGGGAGGGGAAACACCATATATTTT. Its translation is CASSLDTGRGNTIYF.

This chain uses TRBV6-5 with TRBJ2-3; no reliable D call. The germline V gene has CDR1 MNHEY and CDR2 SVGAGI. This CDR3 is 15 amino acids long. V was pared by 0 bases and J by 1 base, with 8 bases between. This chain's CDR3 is CASSYSPDRTDTQYF. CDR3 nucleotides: TGTGCCAGCAGTTACTCGCCGGACCGCACAGATACGCAGTATTTT.

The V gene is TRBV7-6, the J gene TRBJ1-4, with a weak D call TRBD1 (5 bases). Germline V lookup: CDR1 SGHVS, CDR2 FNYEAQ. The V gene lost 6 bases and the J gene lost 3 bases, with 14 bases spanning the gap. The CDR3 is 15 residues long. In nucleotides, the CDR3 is TGTGCCAGCAGTTTAAGTGTGGGGCCTAATGAAAAACTGTTTTTT. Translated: CASSLSVGPNEKLFF.

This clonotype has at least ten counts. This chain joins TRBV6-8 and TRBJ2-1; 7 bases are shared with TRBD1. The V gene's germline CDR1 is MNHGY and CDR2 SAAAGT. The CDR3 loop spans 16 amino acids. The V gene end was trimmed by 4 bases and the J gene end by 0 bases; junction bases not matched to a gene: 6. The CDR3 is CASSFSGGSSYNEQFF. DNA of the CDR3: TGTGCCAGCAGTTTTTCAGGGGGAAGCTCCTACAATGAGCAGTTCTTC.

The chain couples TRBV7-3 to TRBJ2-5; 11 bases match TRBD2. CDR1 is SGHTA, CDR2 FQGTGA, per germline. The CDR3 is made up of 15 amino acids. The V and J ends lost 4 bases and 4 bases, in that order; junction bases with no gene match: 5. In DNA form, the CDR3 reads TGTGCCAGCAGCTCCCCTGGGACTAGCGGAGAGACCCAGTACTTC. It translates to CASSSPGTSGETQYF.

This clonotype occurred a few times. The CDR3 sequence is CASSFWGGRAFEQFF. In DNA form, the CDR3 reads TGTGCCAGCAGTTTTTGGGGGGGGAGGGCCTTTGAGCAGTTCTTC. This chain joins TRBV7-9 and TRBJ2-1; 7 bases are shared with TRBD2. Germline lookup yields CDR1 SEHNR and CDR2 FQNEAQ (reference sequence). Trimming removed 6 bases from V and 9 bases from J; junction bases left unmatched: 14. This CDR3 has 15 amino acids. Using reference TRBV7-9 and TRBJ2-1 for the parts outside the CDR3, the full variable domain is DTGVSQNPRHKITKRGQNVTFRCDPISEHNRLYWYRQTLGQGPEFLTYFQNEAQLEKSRLLSDRFSAERPKGSFSTLEIQRTEQGDSAMYLCASSFWGGRAFEQFFGPGTRLTVL.

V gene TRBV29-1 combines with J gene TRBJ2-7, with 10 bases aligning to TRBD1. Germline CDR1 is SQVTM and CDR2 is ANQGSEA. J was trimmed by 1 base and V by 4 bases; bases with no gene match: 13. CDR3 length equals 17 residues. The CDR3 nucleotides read TGCAGCGTTGTCAATGACAGGGGGCTAGATATGTCCTACGAGCAGTACTTC. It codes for CSVVNDRGLDMSYEQYF.

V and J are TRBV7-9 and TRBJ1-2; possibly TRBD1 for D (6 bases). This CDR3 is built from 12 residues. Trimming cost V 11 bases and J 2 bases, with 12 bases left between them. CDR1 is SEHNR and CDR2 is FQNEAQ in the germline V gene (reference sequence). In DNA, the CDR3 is TGTGCCGCGGGGGCAGACAACTATGGCTACACCTTC. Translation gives CAAGADNYGYTF.

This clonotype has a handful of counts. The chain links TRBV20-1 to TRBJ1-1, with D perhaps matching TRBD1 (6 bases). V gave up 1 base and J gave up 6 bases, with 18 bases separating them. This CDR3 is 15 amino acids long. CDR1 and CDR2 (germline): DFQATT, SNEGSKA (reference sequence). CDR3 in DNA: TGCAGTGCTAGAGCCGCAAACCCACAGGGTTCTGAAGCTTTCTTT. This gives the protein CSARAANPQGSEAFF.

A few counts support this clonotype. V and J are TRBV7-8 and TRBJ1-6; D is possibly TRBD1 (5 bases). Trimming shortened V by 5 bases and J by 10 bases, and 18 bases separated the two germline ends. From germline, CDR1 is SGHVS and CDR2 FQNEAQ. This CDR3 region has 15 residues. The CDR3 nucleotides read TGTGCCAGCAGCAAAACCAGGGCATTAGAATCACCCCTCCACTTT. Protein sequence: CASSKTRALESPLHF.

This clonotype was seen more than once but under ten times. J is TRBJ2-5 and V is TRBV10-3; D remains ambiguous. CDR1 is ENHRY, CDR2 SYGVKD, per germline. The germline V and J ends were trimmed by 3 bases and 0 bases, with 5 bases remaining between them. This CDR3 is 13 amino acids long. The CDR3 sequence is CAISEGYQETQYF. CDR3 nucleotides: TGTGCCATCAGTGAAGGGTACCAAGAGACCCAGTACTTC.

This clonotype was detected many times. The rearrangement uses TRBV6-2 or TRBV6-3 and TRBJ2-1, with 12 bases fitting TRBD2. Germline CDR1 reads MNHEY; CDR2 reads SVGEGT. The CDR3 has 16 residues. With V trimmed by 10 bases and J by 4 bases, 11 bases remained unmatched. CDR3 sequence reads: CATDIGLAGYYNEQFF. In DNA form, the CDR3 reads TGTGCCACCGACATAGGACTAGCGGGATATTACAATGAGCAGTTCTTC.